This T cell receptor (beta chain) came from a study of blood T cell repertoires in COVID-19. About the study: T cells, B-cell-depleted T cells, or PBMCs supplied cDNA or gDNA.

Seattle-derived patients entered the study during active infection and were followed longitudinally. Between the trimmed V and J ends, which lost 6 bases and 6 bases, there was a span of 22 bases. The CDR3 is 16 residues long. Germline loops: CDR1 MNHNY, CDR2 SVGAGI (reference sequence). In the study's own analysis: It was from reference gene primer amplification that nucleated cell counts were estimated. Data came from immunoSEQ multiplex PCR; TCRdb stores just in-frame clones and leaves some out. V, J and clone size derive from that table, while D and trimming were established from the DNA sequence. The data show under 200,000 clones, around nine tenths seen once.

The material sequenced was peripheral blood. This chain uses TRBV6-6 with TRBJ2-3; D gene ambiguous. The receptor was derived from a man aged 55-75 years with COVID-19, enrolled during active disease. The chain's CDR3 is CASSRSPRGSSDTQYF. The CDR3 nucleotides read TGTGCCAGCAGCCGATCCCCTAGAGGATCGTCGGATACGCAGTATTTT.